This passage covers 12 T cell receptor beta chains from one sample sequenced in a study of CD8 T cells in Susac syndrome. Random hexamers primed reverse transcription of roughly 0.5 to 1 ug RNA. MiXCR was run by TCRdb on the immunoSEQ multiplex PCR reads, yielding one entry per CDR3 protein. The sample contains 200,000 to 300,000 distinct CDR3 sequences, 95% to 97% of which appear only once. Material for sequencing was CD4+ T cells from PBMCs. All receptors derive from a human donor with Susac syndrome.

This clonotype turned up a few times. The chain combines TRBV29-1 with TRBJ1-1; 7 nucleotides align to TRBD1. The CDR3 covers 13 residues. The J segment lost 4 bases and the V segment lost 3 bases, leaving 5 bases of the junction unmatched. Germline assignment: CDR1 SQVTM and CDR2 ANQGSEA. CDR3 sequence (DNA): TGCAGCGTTGACATAGGGGGCCGCACTGAAGCTTTCTTT. This gives the protein CSVDIGGRTEAFF.

The rearrangement uses TRBV7-9 and TRBJ2-1; 7 bases fit TRBD2. V lost 1 base, J lost 4 bases, and 7 bases stayed unmatched. The length of the CDR3 is 16 residues. CDR1 is SEHNR and CDR2 is FQNEAQ in the germline V gene (reference sequence). The CDR3 sequence is CASSLGLADQYNEQFF. The CDR3 DNA follows: TGTGCCAGCAGCTTAGGGCTAGCGGACCAGTACAATGAGCAGTTCTTC.

The chain combines TRBV12-3 or TRBV12-4 with TRBJ2-7, with 9 bases aligning to TRBD2. V dropped 6 bases and J dropped 2; count of bases not matched to a gene: 11. This CDR3 region has 16 residues. CDR3 sequence (DNA): TGTGCCAGCAGCTGGGGTAGCGGGAGTACTCCCTACGAGCAGTACTTC. This gives the protein CASSWGSGSTPYEQYF.

The chain carries TRBV25-1 and TRBJ2-1; tentatively, D is TRBD1 (5 bases). V lost 4 bases to trimming and J lost 3 bases, with 19 bases between them. CDR3 length equals 17 residues. Per the germline V gene, CDR1 is MGHDK and CDR2 is SYGVNS. The DNA for the CDR3 is TGTGCCAGCAGTGCTATGATAGGAGTACAGGTCTACAATGAGCAGTTCTTC. Its translation: CASSAMIGVQVYNEQFF.

V gene TRBV11-3 combines with J gene TRBJ2-7; D gene ambiguous. The germline gives CDR1 SGHNT, CDR2 YENEEA. The CDR3 runs 12 residues. V was shortened by 7 bases and J by 0 bases, with 7 bases between the two germline ends. CDR3 loop: CASTKTSYEQYF. The CDR3 DNA reads as TGTGCCAGCACGAAGACCTCCTACGAGCAGTACTTC.

This chain joins TRBV20-1 and TRBJ2-1; 10 bases align to TRBD2. The trim removed 0 bases at V and 7 bases at J, leaving 6 bases unmatched. CDR1 DFQATT and CDR2 SNEGSKA come from the germline V gene (reference sequence). The CDR3 has 15 amino acids. CDR3 sequence (DNA): TGCAGTGCTAGAGAAGCGGGAGGGCCGTGGAATGAGCAGTTCTTC. It yields the protein CSAREAGGPWNEQFF.

This chain connects TRBV20-1 to TRBJ2-2; D not certain. Germline assignment: CDR1 DFQATT and CDR2 SNEGSKA (reference sequence). The CDR3 has 14 amino acids. V lost 1 base and J 1 base, leaving 7 bases between the germline ends. For the CDR3, the DNA is TGCAGTGCTAGAGTTGCCCTGAACACCGGGGAGCTGTTTTTT. It yields the protein CSARVALNTGELFF.

This clonotype was detected once. V is TRBV20-1 and J is TRBJ2-1, with D perhaps matching TRBD2 (6 bases). Germline V CDR1 and CDR2: DFQATT, SNEGSKA (reference sequence). The CDR3 runs to 14 residues. Trimming cost V 6 bases and J 0 bases, with 12 bases left between them. CDR3 DNA: TGCAGTGCGAAGCGGGCCCTCTCCTACAATGAGCAGTTCTTC. It encodes CSAKRALSYNEQFF.

The chain carries TRBV20-1 and TRBJ1-1, with TRBD1 identical over 8 bases. V shed 1 base, J shed 6 bases, and the junction held 4 bases outside the gene matches. The germline gives CDR1 DFQATT, CDR2 SNEGSKA (reference sequence). This CDR3 spans 13 amino acids. The CDR3 bases are TGCAGTGCTAGAGCCCCAGGGGGCCCTGAAGCTTTCTTT. Its translation: CSARAPGGPEAFF.

This chain connects TRBV4-2 to TRBJ2-3; TRBD2 matches at 9 bases. Germline V CDR1 and CDR2: LGHNA, YNFKEQ. V shed 1 base, J shed 4 bases, and the junction held 9 bases outside the gene matches. This CDR3 has 17 residues. CDR3 protein: CASSQVRREGGSDTQYF. In nucleotides, the CDR3 is TGTGCCAGCAGCCAAGTGAGGCGGGAGGGCGGGTCAGATACGCAGTATTTT.

The chain recombines TRBV20-1 with TRBJ2-4; 8 bases are a match to TRBD2. V was clipped by 5 bases and J by 1 base; unmatched bases: 1. This CDR3 comprises 13 residues. Germline-derived CDR1 and CDR2 are DFQATT and SNEGSKA (reference sequence). The DNA of the CDR3 is TGCAGTGCTGCTAGCGGGGCCAAAAACATTCAGTACTTC. It is translated as CSAASGAKNIQYF.

V usage is TRBV28 and J usage is TRBJ1-2; no firm D call. The CDR3 spans 12 residues. Trimming removed 4 bases at V and 4 bases at J, with 7 bases between. The germline V gene has CDR1 MDHEN and CDR2 SYDVKM. The CDR3 DNA reads TGTGCCAGCAGTTGGCAGACCTATGGCTACACCTTC. It translates to CASSWQTYGYTF.